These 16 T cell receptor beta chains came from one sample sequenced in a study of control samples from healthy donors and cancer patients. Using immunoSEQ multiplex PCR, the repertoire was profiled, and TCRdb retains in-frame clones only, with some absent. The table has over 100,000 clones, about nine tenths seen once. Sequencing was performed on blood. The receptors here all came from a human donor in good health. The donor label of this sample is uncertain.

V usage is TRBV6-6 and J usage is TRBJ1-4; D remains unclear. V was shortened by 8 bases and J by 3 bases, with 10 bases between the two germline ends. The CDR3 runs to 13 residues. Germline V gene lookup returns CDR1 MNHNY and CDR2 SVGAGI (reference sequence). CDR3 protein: CASQDGSNEKLFF. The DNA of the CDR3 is TGTGCCAGCCAGGACGGATCTAATGAAAAACTGTTTTTT.

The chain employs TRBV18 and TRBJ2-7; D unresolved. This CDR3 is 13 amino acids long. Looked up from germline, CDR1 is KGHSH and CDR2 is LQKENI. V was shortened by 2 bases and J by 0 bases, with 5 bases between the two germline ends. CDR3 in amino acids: CASSPGNSYEQYF. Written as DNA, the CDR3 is TGTGCCAGCTCACCAGGGAACTCCTACGAGCAGTACTTC.

CDR3 residues: CASSLGSGERYEQYF. The CDR3 bases are TGTGCCAGCAGTTTAGGATCAGGGGAGCGGTACGAGCAGTACTTC. The chain employs TRBV27 and TRBJ2-7; D is possibly TRBD1 (6 bases). The V end lost 2 bases, the J end lost 4 bases, and 15 bases lay between the germline ends. The CDR3 contains 15 residues. Germline values: CDR1 MNHEY, CDR2 SMNVEV (reference sequence).

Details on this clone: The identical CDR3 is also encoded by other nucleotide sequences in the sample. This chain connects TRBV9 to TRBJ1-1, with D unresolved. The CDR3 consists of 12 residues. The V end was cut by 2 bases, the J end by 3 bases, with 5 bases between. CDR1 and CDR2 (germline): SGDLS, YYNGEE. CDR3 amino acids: CASSVGDTEAFF. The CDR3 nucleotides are TGTGCCAGCAGCGTCGGGGACACTGAAGCTTTCTTT.

CDR3 region: CSATGGHGYTF. The CDR3 bases are TGCAGTGCTACGGGAGGGCACGGCTACACCTTC. This chain joins TRBV20-1 and TRBJ1-2; D remains unclear. The ends were cut back, 4 bases at V and 8 bases at J, with 11 bases in the middle. The germline gives CDR1 DFQATT, CDR2 SNEGSKA (reference sequence). CDR3 length equals 11 residues.

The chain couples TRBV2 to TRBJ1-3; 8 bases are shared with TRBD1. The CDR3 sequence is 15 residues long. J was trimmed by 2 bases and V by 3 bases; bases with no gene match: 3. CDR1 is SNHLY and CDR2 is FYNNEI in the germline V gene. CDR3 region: CASSDQGAAGNTIYF. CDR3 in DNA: TGTGCCAGCAGTGACCAGGGGGCGGCTGGAAACACCATATATTTT.

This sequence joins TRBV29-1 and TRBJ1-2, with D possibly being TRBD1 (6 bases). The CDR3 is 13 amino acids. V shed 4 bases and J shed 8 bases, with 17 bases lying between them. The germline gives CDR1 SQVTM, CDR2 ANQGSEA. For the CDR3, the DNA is TGCAGCGTTGGTCCTACAGGGAAAGGAGGCTACACCTTC. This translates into CSVGPTGKGGYTF.

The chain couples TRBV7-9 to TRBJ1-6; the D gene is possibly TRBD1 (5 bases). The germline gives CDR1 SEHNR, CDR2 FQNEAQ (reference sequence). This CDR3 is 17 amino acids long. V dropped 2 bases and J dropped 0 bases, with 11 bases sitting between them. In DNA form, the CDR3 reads TGTGCCAGCAGCTTATATCGGACATACTCCTATAATTCACCCCTCCACTTT. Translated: CASSLYRTYSYNSPLHF.

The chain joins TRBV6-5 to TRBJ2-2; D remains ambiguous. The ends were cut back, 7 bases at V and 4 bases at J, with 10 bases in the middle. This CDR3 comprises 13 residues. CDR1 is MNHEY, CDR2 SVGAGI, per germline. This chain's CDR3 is CASTRQGTGELFF. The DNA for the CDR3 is TGTGCCAGCACCCGTCAAGGCACCGGGGAGCTGTTTTTT.

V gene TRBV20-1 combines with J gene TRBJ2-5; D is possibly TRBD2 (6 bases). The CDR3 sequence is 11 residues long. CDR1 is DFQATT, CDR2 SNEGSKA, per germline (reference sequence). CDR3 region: CSGTLEETQYF. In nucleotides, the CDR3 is TGCAGCGGGACTCTAGAAGAGACCCAGTACTTC.

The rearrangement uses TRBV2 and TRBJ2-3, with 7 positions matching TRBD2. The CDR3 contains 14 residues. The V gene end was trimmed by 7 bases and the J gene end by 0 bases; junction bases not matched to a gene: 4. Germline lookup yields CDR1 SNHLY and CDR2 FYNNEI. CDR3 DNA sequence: TGTGCCAGCAAAAGCGGGACTAGCACAGATACGCAGTATTTT. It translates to CASKSGTSTDTQYF.

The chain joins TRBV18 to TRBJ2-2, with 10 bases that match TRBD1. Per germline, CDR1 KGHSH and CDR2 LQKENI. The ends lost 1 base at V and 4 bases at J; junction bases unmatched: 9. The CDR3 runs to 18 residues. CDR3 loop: CASSPLGTGVLSTGELFF. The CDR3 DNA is TGTGCCAGCTCACCACTTGGGACAGGGGTCCTCAGCACCGGGGAGCTGTTTTTT.

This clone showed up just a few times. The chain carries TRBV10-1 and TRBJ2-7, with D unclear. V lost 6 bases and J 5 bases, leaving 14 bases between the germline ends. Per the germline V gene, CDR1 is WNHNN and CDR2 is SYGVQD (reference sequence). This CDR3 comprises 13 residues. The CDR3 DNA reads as TGCGCCAGCAGCCTGCGTCGCGGCGACGAGCAGTACTTC. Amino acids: CASSLRRGDEQYF.

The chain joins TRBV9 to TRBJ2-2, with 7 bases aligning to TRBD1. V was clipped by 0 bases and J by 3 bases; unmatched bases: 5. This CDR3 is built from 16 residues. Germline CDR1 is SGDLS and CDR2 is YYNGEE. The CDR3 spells CASSVDNRGDTGELFF. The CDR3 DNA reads TGTGCCAGCAGCGTAGATAACAGGGGTGACACCGGGGAGCTGTTTTTT. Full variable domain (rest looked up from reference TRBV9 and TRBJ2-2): DSGVTQTPKHLITATGQRVTLRCSPRSGDLSVYWYQQSLDQGLQFLIQYYNGEERAKGNILERFSAQQFPDLHSELNLSSLELGDSALYFCASSVDNRGDTGELFFGEGSRLTVL.

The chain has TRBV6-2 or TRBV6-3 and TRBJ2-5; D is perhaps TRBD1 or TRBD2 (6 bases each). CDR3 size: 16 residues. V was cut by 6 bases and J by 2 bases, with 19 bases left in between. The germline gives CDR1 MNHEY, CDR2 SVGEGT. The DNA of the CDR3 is TGTGCCAGCAGCCTCGCACGGGGGACACCTCAAGAGACCCAGTACTTC. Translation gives CASSLARGTPQETQYF.

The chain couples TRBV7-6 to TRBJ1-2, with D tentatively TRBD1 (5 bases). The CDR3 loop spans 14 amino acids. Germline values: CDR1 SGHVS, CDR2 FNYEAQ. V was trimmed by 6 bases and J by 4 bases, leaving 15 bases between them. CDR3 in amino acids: CASSAGEAVYGYTF. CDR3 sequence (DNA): TGTGCCAGCAGTGCGGGGGAAGCAGTCTATGGCTACACCTTC.